These T cell receptor beta chains were read from a single sample in a study of T cells in Graves' hyperthyroidism and ophthalmopathy. TCRdb analysed the multiplex PCR reads with MiXCR anew, one entry per CDR3 protein. The sample shows hundreds of thousands of distinct CDR3 sequences, around 24% of them seen only once. Sequenced input: blood. Every receptor here comes from a woman under 40 with Graves' ophthalmopathy. Each CDR3 is given with its conserved first and last residue. Not every row has a clone size; where given, it reads once, few, many or a size class.

TRBV10-3	TRBJ2-5	few	CAIRGGTEEETQYF
TRBV6-5	TRBJ1-2	NA	CASSYLGDPANYGYTF
TRBV20-1	TRBJ2-5	NA	CSAKTGVHVTQYF
TRBV11-2	TRBJ1-6	many	CASSLDGLTGVDSPLHF
TRBV5-4	TRBJ1-1	few	CASSLGQGARLSGEAFF
TRBV10-3	TRBJ2-5	many	CAISSQQGFGETQYF
TRBV19	TRBJ1-5	many	CASSGQGGNQPQHF
TRBV7-9	TRBJ2-7	many	CASSLEMLTHEQYF
TRBV7-9	TRBJ1-6	NA	CASSPDTYLNSPLHF
TRBV29-1	TRBJ1-3	many	CSVEGQFSGNTIYF
TRBV19	TRBJ1-2	many	CATAHTDPNYGYTF
TRBV6-2/TRBV6-3	TRBJ1-2	many	CASSPQALYGYAF
TRBV20-1	TRBJ2-5	NA	CSSAGLQETQYF
TRBV11-2	TRBJ2-5	NA	CASSLEIAGDQETQYF
TRBV9	TRBJ2-5	many	CASSIQGSGETQYF
TRBV6-2/TRBV6-3	TRBJ2-5	NA	CASSRARFRETQYF
TRBV30	TRBJ1-1	many	CAWKIQGDTEAFF
TRBV5-4	TRBJ2-5	NA	CASSLPAQETQYF
TRBV2	TRBJ2-7	many	CASSDHLHSYEQYF
TRBV7-2	TRBJ1-1	NA	CASSPNNARTEAFF
TRBV5-1	TRBJ1-1	many	CASSSQWGNTEAFF
TRBV12-3/TRBV12-4	TRBJ1-2	NA	CASSLGQGVGYTF
TRBV5-1	TRBJ2-7	many	CASSLAGRSYEQYF
TRBV20-1	TRBJ2-7	NA	CSARGIAAREQYF
TRBV20-1	TRBJ2-6	many	CSAKAGANVLTF
TRBV14	TRBJ1-2	many	CASSQSRGNYGYTF
TRBV6-1	TRBJ1-3	many	CASSEQHSGNTIYF
TRBV6-5	TRBJ1-5	NA	CASGLWDSNQPQHF